This entry lists 6 T cell receptor beta chains sequenced from one sample in a study of response to subunit inactivated influenza vaccine. TCRdb used MiXCR to reprocess the RT-PCR reads, holding one entry per CDR3 protein. The sample consists of under 550,000 distinct CDR3 sequences, approximately 7.3% of them appearing once. This material consisted of PBMCs from blood, taken roughly 24 months after vaccination. The receptors were gathered from a man aged 50-75 years who received an inactivated influenza vaccine.

This clonotype was observed a handful of times. The chain has TRBV27 and TRBJ1-6; D is possibly TRBD1 (6 bases). V gave up 8 bases and J gave up 0 bases, with 14 bases separating them. The CDR3 has 16 amino acids. The germline CDR1 and CDR2 sequences are MNHEY and SMNVEV (reference sequence). Written as DNA, the CDR3 is TGTGCCAGCGGACAGCCCATCAGCTCCTATAATTCACCCCTCCACTTT. This translates into CASGQPISSYNSPLHF.

This clonotype has a handful of counts. This chain connects TRBV5-1 to TRBJ1-4; no definite D call. Germline lookup yields CDR1 SGHRS and CDR2 YFSETQ. The CDR3 spans 16 residues. Trimming shortened V by 0 bases and J by 2 bases, and 11 bases separated the two germline ends. The CDR3, as DNA: TGCGCCAGCAGCTTGGCCCCGTTTCCGACTAATGAAAAACTGTTTTTT. This encodes CASSLAPFPTNEKLFF.

This clonotype has ten or more counts. Sequence at one end of the junction differs from germline and may be a read error. This chain joins TRBV7-7 and TRBJ2-3, with no clear D. CDR3 size: 14 residues. Germline values: CDR1 SSHAT, CDR2 FNYEAQ (reference sequence). CDR3 bases: TGTGCTAGCAGCTTGGACGGGCTGATGAATACGCAGTATTTT. Translation gives CASSLDGLMNTQYF.

The chain joins TRBV5-6 to TRBJ1-4, with D possibly TRBD1 on 5 matching bases. CDR1 and CDR2 from the germline V gene are SGHDT and YYEEEE. Trimming took off 4 bases at V and 2 bases at J, with 12 bases between the two ends. This CDR3 contains 15 residues. The CDR3 nucleotides are TGTGCCAGCAGCCGGGGACCTGGTACTAATGAAAAACTGTTTTTT. Amino acids: CASSRGPGTNEKLFF. Complete variable domain (other parts from reference TRBV5-6 and TRBJ1-4): DAGVTQSPTHLIKTRGQQVTLRCSPKSGHDTVSWYQQALGQGPQFIFQYYEEEERQRGNFPDRFSGHQFPNYSSELNVNALLLGDSALYLCASSRGPGTNEKLFFGSGTQLSVL.

This clonotype turned up a few times. The genes are TRBV11-1 and TRBJ2-5, with D hard to call. The CDR3 consists of 15 residues. The V gene's germline CDR1 is SGHAT and CDR2 FQDESV (reference sequence). V lost 4 bases and J lost 5, with 17 bases in between. The CDR3 DNA reads as TGTGCCAGCAGCTCCGGACGACGGTCCCGGGAGACCCAGTACTTC. This encodes CASSSGRRSRETQYF.

This clonotype was seen repeatedly, ten times or more. The chain uses TRBV25-1 and TRBJ1-2; TRBD1 aligns across 8 bases. This CDR3 region has 14 residues. V was pared by 2 bases and J by 8 bases, with 7 bases of the junction left unmatched. Germline loops: CDR1 MGHDK, CDR2 SYGVNS. The CDR3 region is CASSEGQGAWGYTF. DNA of the CDR3: TGTGCCAGCAGTGAAGGACAGGGCGCATGGGGCTACACCTTC.